The present T cell receptor (beta chain) was sequenced within a study of CD8+CD57+ T cells in acquired aplastic anemia. At the level of the study: Mean yield of DNA from sorted CD4+ and CD8+ cells was 3 to 3.5 ug. On average, healthy donors gave 9 million to 11 million reads for CD4+ cells. The study, taken as a whole, reports: Patients were compared with controls for CD8+ Simpson's diversity, and no significant difference emerged. About 29 shared CD8+ CDR3s appeared highly expressed within patients' immunodominant clones.

Template material for TCR beta VDJ and CDR3 profiling consisted of genomic DNA. TCRdb ran MiXCR on the reads and lists one entry per CDR3 protein. The table lists fewer than 200,000 distinct CDR3 sequences, roughly 47% of them singletons, with approximately 1% in the top ten. As to this clonotype: Its antigen is currently unknown. The junction departs from germline at one end; a sequencing error may be responsible.

The clonotype originates from a human donor in good health. Sequenced input: sorted CD4+, CD8+, or CD8+CD57+ T cells (not recorded which) from PBMCs.

CDR3 region: CASSLGQGAGERYF. CDR3 bases: TGCGCCAGCAGCTTGGGGCAGGGGGCTGGGGAGCGGTACTTC. The chain carries TRBV5-1 and TRBJ2-7; TRBD1 agrees at 8 bases. Germline V gene lookup returns CDR1 SGHRS and CDR2 YFSETQ. The CDR3 covers 14 residues.